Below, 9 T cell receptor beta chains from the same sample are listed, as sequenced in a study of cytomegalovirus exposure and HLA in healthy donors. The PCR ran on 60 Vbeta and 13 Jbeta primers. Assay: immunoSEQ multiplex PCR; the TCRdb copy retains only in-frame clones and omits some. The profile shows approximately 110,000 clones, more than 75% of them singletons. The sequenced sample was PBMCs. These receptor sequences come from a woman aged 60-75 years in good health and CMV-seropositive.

The CDR3 nucleotides read TGTGCCAGCAGCTTAATTGGGGGGGGGACTGAAGCTTTCTTT. Translation: CASSLIGGGTEAFF. The V call is TRBV7-3, the J call TRBJ1-1, with a tentative D call TRBD1 (5 bases). In germline, CDR1 is SGHTA, CDR2 FQGTGA. The length of the CDR3 is 14 residues. The ends were cut back, 1 base at V and 5 bases at J, with 11 bases in the middle.

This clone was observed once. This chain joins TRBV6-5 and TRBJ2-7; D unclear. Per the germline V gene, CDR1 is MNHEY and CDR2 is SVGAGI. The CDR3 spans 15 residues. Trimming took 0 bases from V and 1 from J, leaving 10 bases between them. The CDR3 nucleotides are TGTGCCAGCAGTTACTCGTTAGACTTATCCTACGAGCAGTACTTC. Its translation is CASSYSLDLSYEQYF.

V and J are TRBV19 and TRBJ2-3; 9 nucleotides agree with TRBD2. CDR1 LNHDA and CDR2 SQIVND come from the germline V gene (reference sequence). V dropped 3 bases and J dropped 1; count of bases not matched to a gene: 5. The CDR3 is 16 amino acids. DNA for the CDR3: TGTGCCAGTAGTATCCGACTAGCGGCCGGCACAGATACGCAGTATTTT. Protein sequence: CASSIRLAAGTDTQYF.

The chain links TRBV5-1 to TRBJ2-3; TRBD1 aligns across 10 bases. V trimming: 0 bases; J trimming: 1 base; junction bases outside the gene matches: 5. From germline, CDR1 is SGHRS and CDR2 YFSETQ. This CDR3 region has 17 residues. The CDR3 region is CASSLGQGALGTDTQYF. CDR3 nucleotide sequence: TGCGCCAGCAGCTTGGGACAGGGGGCGCTTGGCACAGATACGCAGTATTTT.

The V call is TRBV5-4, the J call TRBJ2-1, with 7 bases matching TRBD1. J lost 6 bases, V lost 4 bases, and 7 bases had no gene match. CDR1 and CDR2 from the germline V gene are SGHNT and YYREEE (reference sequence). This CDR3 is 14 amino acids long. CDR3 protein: CASSRMYRGNEQFF. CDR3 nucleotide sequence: TGTGCCAGCAGCCGGATGTACAGGGGCAATGAGCAGTTCTTC.

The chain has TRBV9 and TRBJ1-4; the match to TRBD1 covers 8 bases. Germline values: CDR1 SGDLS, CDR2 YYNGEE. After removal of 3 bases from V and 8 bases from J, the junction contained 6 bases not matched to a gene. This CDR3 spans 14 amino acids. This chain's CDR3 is CASSATGGGEKLFF. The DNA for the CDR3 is TGTGCCAGCAGCGCTACAGGGGGTGGCGAAAAACTGTTTTTT.

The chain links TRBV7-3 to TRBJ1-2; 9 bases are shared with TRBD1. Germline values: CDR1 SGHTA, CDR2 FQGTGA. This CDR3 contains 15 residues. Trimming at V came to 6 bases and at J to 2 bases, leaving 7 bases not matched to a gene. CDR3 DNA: TGTGCCAGCAGACGTCCAACAGGGGGCAACTATGGCTACACCTTC. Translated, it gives CASRRPTGGNYGYTF.

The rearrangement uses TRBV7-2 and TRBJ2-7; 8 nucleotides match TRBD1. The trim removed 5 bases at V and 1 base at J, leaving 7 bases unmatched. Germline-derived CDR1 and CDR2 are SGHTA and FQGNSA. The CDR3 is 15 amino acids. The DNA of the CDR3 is TGTGCCAGCAGCCTCATGACAGGGGTTTCCTACGAGCAGTACTTC. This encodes CASSLMTGVSYEQYF.

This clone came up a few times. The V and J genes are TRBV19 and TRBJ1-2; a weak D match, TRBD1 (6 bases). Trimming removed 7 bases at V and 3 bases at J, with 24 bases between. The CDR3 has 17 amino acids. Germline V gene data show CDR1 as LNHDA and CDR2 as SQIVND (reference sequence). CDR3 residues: CASNNFIQGRKDYGYTF. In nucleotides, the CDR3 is TGTGCCAGTAACAATTTTATTCAGGGGCGAAAGGACTATGGCTACACCTTC.